One and the same sample provided the 15 T cell receptor beta chains below, sequenced in a study of radiation and T cells in renal cell carcinoma. The repertoire was sequenced with immunoSEQ multiplex PCR; TCRdb's copy has only in-frame clones and lacks some. The top ten clones hold about 7.3% of a sample with about 59,000 clones, approximately 80% of them seen once. As to time point: baseline pretreatment blood. Stated treatment: 15 Gy SBRT to primary tumor, nephrectomy 4 weeks later. Specimen: blood, collected from a patient whose treatment included radiotherapy and nephrectomy. Source of these receptors: a man in his 60s with renal cell carcinoma.

The rearrangement uses TRBV29-1 and TRBJ2-1; TRBD2 might be the D (6 bases). This CDR3 comprises 17 residues. The germline V and J ends were trimmed by 0 bases and 5 bases, with 20 bases remaining between them. In germline, CDR1 is SQVTM, CDR2 ANQGSEA. The chain's CDR3 is CSVEDADGGVGNNEQFF. For the CDR3, the DNA is TGCAGCGTTGAAGATGCGGACGGGGGAGTAGGAAACAATGAGCAGTTCTTC.

The chain is built from TRBV27 and TRBJ2-2, with D perhaps assigned TRBD1 or TRBD2 (5 bases each). The CDR3 contains 18 residues. V shed 5 bases and J shed 1 base, with 20 bases lying between them. Germline V CDR1 and CDR2: MNHEY, SMNVEV (reference sequence). CDR3 protein: CASSQIWGPIKNTGELFF. In DNA form, the CDR3 reads TGTGCCAGCAGTCAAATTTGGGGACCTATTAAGAACACCGGGGAGCTGTTTTTT.

The count of this clone is one. V is TRBV10-3 and J is TRBJ2-1; 8 nucleotides align to TRBD2. In germline, CDR1 is ENHRY, CDR2 SYGVKD. The CDR3 has 17 residues. V was pared by 4 bases and J by 0 bases, with 8 bases of the junction left unmatched. CDR3 coding DNA: TGTGCCATCAGTGGGACGACTAGCGACAGCTCCTACAATGAGCAGTTCTTC. It is translated as CAISGTTSDSSYNEQFF.

The CDR3 sequence is CASSLVLQGSMSDGYTF. CDR3 in DNA: TGTGCCAGCAGCTTAGTGCTTCAGGGCTCAATGTCGGATGGCTACACCTTC. The rearrangement uses TRBV7-8 and TRBJ1-2, with TRBD1 as a possible D gene (5 bases). Between the trimmed V and J ends, which lost 1 base and 6 bases, there was a span of 21 bases. The germline V gene encodes CDR1 SGHVS and CDR2 FQNEAQ. CDR3 size: 17 residues.

The chain couples TRBV11-2 to TRBJ2-7; D could derive from TRBD1 or TRBD2 (5 bases each). Germline V CDR1 and CDR2: SGHAT, FQNNGV. Trimming stripped 4 bases from V and 5 bases from J, with 15 bases between. The CDR3 is made up of 14 amino acids. This CDR3 is CASSSRGVRDEQYF. The CDR3 DNA follows: TGTGCCAGCAGCTCCCGAGGGGTTAGGGACGAGCAGTACTTC.

This chain uses TRBV29-1 with TRBJ2-7, with 7 bases identical to TRBD2. CDR3 length equals 12 residues. In germline, CDR1 is SQVTM, CDR2 ANQGSEA. V lost 4 bases to trimming and J lost 9 bases; unmatched junction nucleotides: 9. The CDR3 spells CSVGEGPRRQYV. DNA for the CDR3: TGCAGCGTTGGGGAGGGCCCCCGCCGGCAGTACGTC.

The genes are TRBV5-1 and TRBJ2-7, with 8 bases lining up with TRBD2. The CDR3 totals 14 residues. The trim removed 1 base at V and 5 bases at J, leaving 5 bases unmatched. Looked up from germline, CDR1 is SGHRS and CDR2 is YFSETQ. The CDR3 bases are TGCGCCAGCAGCTTGAATCTAGCGGGCGACGAGCAGTACGTC. It yields the protein CASSLNLAGDEQYV.

The rearrangement links TRBV18 to TRBJ1-1; 10 positions agree with TRBD1. The CDR3 has 15 amino acids. Trimming took 6 bases from V and 6 from J; bases not matched to a gene: 10. Germline CDR1 reads KGHSH; CDR2 reads LQKENI. The CDR3 protein is CASSASRDRGAEAFF. Written as DNA, the CDR3 is TGTGCCAGCTCCGCGTCCCGGGACAGGGGCGCTGAAGCTTTCTTT.

The CDR3 sequence is CASSLGRGNSYEQYF. Written as DNA, the CDR3 is TGTGCCAGCAGTTTAGGCAGGGGGAACTCCTACGAGCAGTACTTC. This sequence joins TRBV28 and TRBJ2-7; 7 nucleotides match TRBD1. Germline loops: CDR1 MDHEN, CDR2 SYDVKM. V was pared by 2 bases and J by 0 bases, with 4 bases of the junction left unmatched. This CDR3 is 15 amino acids long.

The chain employs TRBV18 and TRBJ2-3, with TRBD2 identical over 7 bases. V trimming: 3 bases; J trimming: 0 bases; junction bases outside the gene matches: 6. The germline CDR1 and CDR2 sequences are KGHSH and LQKENI. The CDR3 extends over 16 amino acids. CDR3 sequence (DNA): TGTGCCAGCTCACCCCCGATGGGGGGGAGCACAGATACGCAGTATTTT. It translates to CASSPPMGGSTDTQYF.

The CDR3 loop reads CASSVGGGRGYGYTF. CDR3 bases: TGTGCCAGCAGCGTAGGGGGAGGGAGGGGCTATGGCTACACCTTC. This chain links TRBV9 with TRBJ1-2; maybe TRBD1 (5 bases). CDR3 length equals 15 residues. V lost 0 bases to trimming and J lost 4 bases, with 13 bases between them. CDR1 and CDR2 from the germline V gene are SGDLS and YYNGEE.

This clone has just one count. The genes are TRBV21-1 and TRBJ2-3; TRBD2, the D gene given by the table, was not confirmed from the DNA. TRBV21-1 is listed as a pseudogene. The CDR3 is 17 amino acids. DNA for the CDR3: TGTGCCAGCAGCATCGATGGGCTAGCAGACAGCACAGATACGCAGTATTTT. It encodes CASSIDGLADSTDTQYF.

V and J are TRBV10-1 and TRBJ2-2; 8 bases are shared with TRBD1. The CDR3 totals 15 residues. Per germline, CDR1 WNHNN and CDR2 SYGVQD (reference sequence). V lost 5 bases, J lost 4 bases, and 6 bases stayed unmatched. The CDR3 DNA sequence: TGCGCCAGCAGTAAGGACAGGGACTCCACCGGGGAGCTGTTTTTT. This encodes CASSKDRDSTGELFF.

The chain recombines TRBV5-1 with TRBJ1-1; D is perhaps TRBD1 (5 bases). There are 14 residues in the CDR3. Per the germline V gene, CDR1 is SGHRS and CDR2 is YFSETQ. The V gene lost 2 bases and the J gene lost 1 base, with 9 bases spanning the gap. CDR3 DNA: TGCGCCAGCAGCTTCTCAGGGAGGAACACTGAAGCTTTCTTT. It translates to CASSFSGRNTEAFF.

This clone was seen only a few times. V gene TRBV6-4 combines with J gene TRBJ2-1, with D possibly matching TRBD2 (5 bases). Per the germline V gene, CDR1 is MRHNA and CDR2 is SNTAGT. This CDR3 spans 17 amino acids. The V end was cut by 3 bases, the J end by 3 bases, with 18 bases between. As DNA, the CDR3 is TGTGCCAGCAGTGAGGACTCCCCGAACCCAATCTACAATGAGCAGTTCTTC. It specifies CASSEDSPNPIYNEQFF.